Listed below are T cell receptor beta chains from one sample, sequenced in a study of blood T cell repertoires in COVID-19. The table came from immunoSEQ multiplex PCR; TCRdb's copy has only in-frame clones and leaves some out. The repertoire includes tens of thousands of clones, about 90% of them detected once, and 5.1% sits in the top ten. Sequenced material: peripheral blood. The receptor set was obtained from a human donor in a cohort sampled during active COVID-19. Both conserved end residues are trimmed from each CDR3. Each record gives: D gene, clone size, V gene, CDR3 protein. D genes are given only for firm matches. Only part of the rows carry a size: once, few, many, or a class if the clone is expanded.

>TRBD2|.|TRBV27
ASSFRGLAGEEETQY
>.|.|TRBV18
ASSPGNQETQY
>.|.|TRBV5-1
ASSFEPGDRGNQPQH
>TRBD2|.|TRBV27
ASSLRLAGVWGSYEQY
>TRBD1|.|TRBV7-9
ASSSMGQINTEAF
>.|few|TRBV19
ASSNSRGAVNEQF
>.|.|TRBV28
ASVHANRNTEAF
>.|.|TRBV29-1
SGFRREAF
>.|.|TRBV5-5
ASSLDQGSTEAF
>TRBD1|once|TRBV25-1
ASSFRDRGRDTQY
>TRBD2|once|TRBV4-1
ASSQDPAGGQQVEQY
>TRBD1|.|TRBV5-1
ASSWTGGADTGELF
>TRBD2|once|TRBV5-1
ASSLGGTSGISNEQF
>.|.|TRBV7-9
ASSLAVSDAGAF
>.|.|TRBV29-1
SVRRGETQY
>.|.|TRBV18
ASSPSGGTNSPLH
>.|.|TRBV11-2
ASSRSYEQY
>TRBD1|.|TRBV9
ASSPGTGAAEAF
>.|.|TRBV19
ASSFSGTTNTDTQY
>.|.|TRBV7-9
ASTTGGPNQPQH
>TRBD2|.|TRBV6-6
ASSRLAGGTYNEQF
>TRBD2|.|TRBV18
ASSPGTSGSYNEQF
>TRBD2|.|TRBV19
ASSIEASGRADTGELF
>.|many|TRBV6-5
ATRREISSGNTIY
>TRBD1|.|TRBV3-1/TRBV3-2
ASSLGDRGPDTGELF
>.|.|TRBV19
ASRAVAHSYEQY
>TRBD1|.|TRBV6-5
ASISWDRGSLAQY
>.|once|TRBV6-1
ASSEGASRDQPQH
>.|.|TRBV7-9
ASNPWGAGQNTEAF
>TRBD2|.|TRBV5-6
ASSFMREGQETQY
>TRBD2|.|TRBV6-5
ASTGGRPPYEQY
>TRBD2|.|TRBV5-4
ASSSEALAGVLNEQY
>TRBD2|.|TRBV10-2
ASSESGTSGGEQY
>.|.|TRBV6-5
ASSYSEQGQPQH
>.|.|TRBV6-2/TRBV6-3
ASSPTGPKRYSNQPQH
>TRBD1|.|TRBV19
ASTPIAGGGQPQH
>.|once|TRBV21-1
ASSSRLGSSYNSPLH
>.|few|TRBV3-1/TRBV3-2
ASSRVGTTNTGELF
>.|.|TRBV5-1
ASSPTSGGSQETQY
>TRBD1|once|TRBV11-2
ASILSRGSGEQY
>TRBD2|.|TRBV23-1
ASGYSGRFPYEQY
>TRBD1|.|TRBV18
ASSPPDRVYEKLF
>TRBD2|.|TRBV7-9
ASSLAGGYNEQF
>.|.|TRBV12-3/TRBV12-4
ASSLPPADTQY
>.|.|TRBV19
ASTLAENTGELF
>TRBD2|.|TRBV7-9
ASSLRLAGGADEQF
>.|.|TRBV5-1
ASSLGSGGPNEKLF
>.|.|TRBV27
ASSLYSWAGENSPLH
>TRBD2|.|TRBV19
ASSPGLAGLKDTQY
>.|.|TRBV12-3/TRBV12-4
ASCRGGNQPQH
>TRBD2|.|TRBV11-2
ASSPLGGGTYEQY